The 17 T cell receptor beta chains below all came from one sample that was sequenced in a study of cytomegalovirus exposure and HLA in healthy donors. The study ran its PCR with 60 Vbeta and 13 Jbeta primers. The protocol was immunoSEQ multiplex PCR, while the TCRdb copy is restricted to in-frame clones and leaves out a portion. The table includes around 150,000 clones, approximately 85% detected once. Input material: PBMCs. The receptors originated from a young man in good health and CMV-seropositive.

DNA of the CDR3: TGTGCCAGCAGCTTACCAAGGGGATCCTACAATGAGCAGTTCTTC. It yields the protein CASSLPRGSYNEQFF. The chain carries TRBV11-2 and TRBJ2-1, with TRBD1 as a possible D gene (5 bases). Trimming removed 2 bases from V and 1 base from J, with 9 bases in between. The CDR3 runs 15 residues. CDR1 is SGHAT, CDR2 FQNNGV, per germline.

J is TRBJ1-5 and V is TRBV11-1; D ambiguous. The CDR3 consists of 13 residues. CDR1 and CDR2 from the germline V gene are SGHAT and FQDESV (reference sequence). V lost 7 bases and J lost 5, with 12 bases in between. For the CDR3, the DNA is TGTGCCAGCACCCCACGAGGGCATCAGCCCCAGCATTTT. This translates into CASTPRGHQPQHF.

The chain recombines TRBV5-1 with TRBJ2-2; 9 nucleotides align to TRBD1. There are 15 residues in the CDR3. The germline gives CDR1 SGHRS, CDR2 YFSETQ. The V segment lost 5 bases and the J segment 3 bases; nucleotides outside the gene matches: 5. The CDR3 spells CASRGTGQDTGELFF. CDR3 DNA sequence: TGCGCCAGCAGGGGGACAGGGCAAGACACCGGGGAGCTGTTTTTT.

The rearrangement joins TRBV7-2 to TRBJ2-6; D gene unclear. Germline assignment: CDR1 SGHTA and CDR2 FQGNSA. With 5 bases removed from V and 2 bases from J, the gap between germline ends came to 13 bases. This CDR3 is built from 16 residues. The CDR3 bases are TGTGCCAGCAGCCCAAACCCGAGTGCTGGGGCCAACGTCCTGACTTTC. This sequence encodes CASSPNPSAGANVLTF.

This rearrangement joins TRBV30 to TRBJ2-3; D gene unclear. The CDR3 is 12 amino acids. Germline V gene lookup returns CDR1 GTSNPN and CDR2 SVGIG (reference sequence). V was shortened by 0 bases and J by 4 bases, with 5 bases between the two germline ends. This CDR3 is CAWSVSADTQYF. The DNA for the CDR3 is TGTGCCTGGAGTGTATCAGCAGATACGCAGTATTTT.

The J gene is TRBJ2-3, the V gene TRBV7-9; TRBD1 is a possible D gene (6 bases). Germline V gives CDR1 SEHNR, CDR2 FQNEAQ (reference sequence). The ends were cut back, 4 bases at V and 6 bases at J, with 11 bases in the middle. The CDR3 covers 13 residues. The CDR3 loop is CASSYTGLDTQYF. CDR3 coding DNA: TGTGCCAGCAGCTACACAGGGTTGGATACGCAGTATTTT.

The chain has TRBV19 and TRBJ2-1; 8 bases align to TRBD2. Germline lookup yields CDR1 LNHDA and CDR2 SQIVND (reference sequence). V was pared by 5 bases and J by 3 bases, with 9 bases of the junction left unmatched. This CDR3 is built from 16 residues. The CDR3 sequence: CASSAPGTRLYNEQFF. The CDR3 DNA sequence: TGTGCCAGTAGTGCCCCCGGGACTAGGCTCTACAATGAGCAGTTCTTC.

The genes are TRBV11-1 and TRBJ2-3, with D possibly being TRBD2 (5 bases). Germline CDR1 reads SGHAT; CDR2 reads FQDESV (reference sequence). The CDR3 has 15 residues. With 1 base removed from V and 2 bases from J, the gap between germline ends came to 10 bases. CDR3 protein: CASSLERRNTDTQYF. The CDR3 DNA is TGTGCCAGCAGCTTAGAGCGGAGAAACACAGATACGCAGTATTTT.

This clone is a singleton in its sample. The gene calls are TRBV18 and TRBJ1-6, with 9 bases matching TRBD1. In germline, CDR1 is KGHSH, CDR2 LQKENI. Trimming took 0 bases from V and 10 from J; bases not matched to a gene: 7. This CDR3 is 16 amino acids long. The CDR3 sequence: CASSPPRTGEGSPLHF. CDR3 DNA: TGTGCCAGCTCACCACCCCGGACAGGGGAAGGCTCACCCCTCCACTTT.

The chain carries TRBV19 and TRBJ1-2, with 7 positions matching TRBD1. V shed 0 bases and J 8 bases; nucleotides not matched to a gene: 15. Germline V gives CDR1 LNHDA, CDR2 SQIVND (reference sequence). The length of the CDR3 is 17 residues. The CDR3 DNA is TGTGCCAGTAGTATAGATCAAATCAGGACAGGCCTTGGCGGCTACACCTTC. This codes for CASSIDQIRTGLGGYTF.

The gene calls are TRBV9 and TRBJ2-3, with 11 bases lining up with TRBD2. Per the germline V gene, CDR1 is SGDLS and CDR2 is YYNGEE. This CDR3 comprises 15 residues. J gave up 3 bases and V 3 bases, and 3 bases lay outside the gene matches. CDR3 region: CASSEGLAATDTQYF. CDR3 nucleotides: TGTGCCAGCAGCGAGGGACTAGCGGCGACAGATACGCAGTATTTT.

The rearrangement uses TRBV7-8 and TRBJ2-5, with 11 bases fitting TRBD2. This CDR3 is 17 amino acids long. Germline-derived CDR1 and CDR2 are SGHVS and FQNEAQ. Unmatched junction bases numbered 12, after V lost 5 bases and J lost 4 bases. CDR3 residues: CASSTKTSGVVGETQYF. The CDR3 bases are TGTGCCAGCAGCACGAAGACTAGCGGGGTTGTCGGAGAGACCCAGTACTTC. The entire variable domain, with the rest obtained from reference TRBV7-8 and TRBJ2-5, is as follows: GAGVSQSPRYKVAKRGQDVALRCDPISGHVSLFWYQQALGQGPEFLTYFQNEAQLDKSGLPSDRFFAERPEGSVSTLKIQRTQQEDSAVYLCASSTKTSGVVGETQYFGPGTRLLVL.

The V and J genes are TRBV27 and TRBJ2-6, with 11 bases identical to TRBD2. This CDR3 spans 17 amino acids. With V trimmed by 7 bases and J by 2 bases, 7 bases remained unmatched. Germline CDR1 is MNHEY and CDR2 is SMNVEV (reference sequence). This chain's CDR3 is CASKLLAGVPGANVLTF. The DNA for the CDR3 is TGTGCCAGCAAGTTACTAGCGGGGGTGCCTGGGGCCAACGTCCTGACTTTC.

The chain couples TRBV5-4 to TRBJ1-1; D may be TRBD1 (5 bases). The V gene lost 0 bases and the J gene lost 4 bases, with 10 bases spanning the gap. The CDR3 spans 14 residues. Germline V gene sequence: CDR1 SGHNT, CDR2 YYREEE (reference sequence). The CDR3 nucleotides are TGTGCCAGCAGCTTGGAAGGGGATGGCACTGAAGCTTTCTTT. Translated, it gives CASSLEGDGTEAFF.

This clone occurred a few times. V and J are TRBV7-2 and TRBJ1-1; D is unclear. Germline V lookup: CDR1 SGHTA, CDR2 FQGNSA. The V and J ends lost 5 bases and 2 bases respectively, with 12 bases between them. The CDR3 length is 14 residues. The CDR3 nucleotides read TGTGCCAGCAGCCAAGTCCGGGTAAACACTGAAGCTTTCTTT. It is translated as CASSQVRVNTEAFF.

This chain links TRBV19 with TRBJ1-2; 11 bases are a match to TRBD1. The V segment lost 4 bases and the J segment 0 bases; nucleotides outside the gene matches: 4. CDR1 is LNHDA and CDR2 is SQIVND in the germline V gene (reference sequence). The CDR3 spans 16 residues. The CDR3 DNA reads TGTGCCAGTAGTACGGGACAGGGGGGTACTAACTATGGCTACACCTTC. The encoded protein is CASSTGQGGTNYGYTF.

V and J are TRBV18 and TRBJ2-5; 7 bases are a match to TRBD1. From germline, CDR1 is KGHSH and CDR2 LQKENI. CDR3 length: 16 residues. Trimming at V came to 1 base and at J to 3 bases, leaving 8 bases not matched to a gene. The CDR3 region has the DNA TGTGCCAGCTCACCACGTAACAGGGGAACCGAAGAGACCCAGTACTTC. Protein sequence: CASSPRNRGTEETQYF.